The entry below gives a single T cell receptor (beta chain) sequence along with its context. V lost 5 bases and J 0 bases, leaving 12 bases between the germline ends. Germline values: CDR1 MRHNA, CDR2 SNTAGT. CDR3 length: 15 residues. The data derive from a study of CD8 T cells in Susac syndrome. Random hexamers served to reverse transcribe roughly 0.5 to 1 ug RNA. MiXCR, applied by TCRdb to the immunoSEQ multiplex PCR reads, yields one record per CDR3 protein. This sample has some 200,000 distinct CDR3 sequences, with 90% to 95% found just once. Source material: CD8+ T cells from PBMCs. This chain joins TRBV6-4 and TRBJ2-3; D is unresolved. This receptor was obtained from a human donor with multiple sclerosis. DNA of the CDR3: TGTGCCAGCAGTAAGGGAACCTCTAGCACAGATACGCAGTATTTT. It translates to CASSKGTSSTDTQYF.